The present entry profiles one T cell receptor beta chain with its context. Antigen specificity is unknown. The sample is drawn from a study of blood T cells in healthy people across ages. A second 7 to 11 cycle PCR used barcoded and J-beta primers. Using its own MiXCR run on the 5' RACE reads, TCRdb lists one record per CDR3 protein. The repertoire holds 450,000 to 650,000 distinct CDR3 sequences, with around 24% as singletons. Findings and caveats of the study: The long-lived group displayed more naive CD4+ cells, plus higher diversity, than the aged donors did. Unsorted PBMCs prevented conclusive naive versus antigen-experienced comparison.

The same data also contributed to another study, on T cells of mothers and their children. That source adds: For the second PCR, the M1S primer put in sample barcodes and 2-4 random nucleotides. Sequencing got over 8.5 million TCR beta CDR3 reads from each mother and roughly 3 million from each child.

The receptor was isolated from a boy under 18 in good health. What was sequenced was blood.

Here the CDR3 DNA reads TGTGCCAGCAGCCGACGGGGCGGCGAGGCCCAGTACTTC. This translates into CASSRRGGEAQYF. This chain uses TRBV7-2 with TRBJ2-5; D assignment may be TRBD1 or TRBD2 (5 bases each). The V and J ends lost 5 bases and 9 bases respectively, with 16 bases between them. CDR1 SGHTA and CDR2 FQGNSA come from the germline V gene. This CDR3 has 13 residues. Drawing the rest from reference TRBV7-2 and TRBJ2-5, the complete variable domain is GAGVSQSPSNKVTEKGKDVELRCDPISGHTALYWYRQSLGQGLEFLIYFQGNSAPDKSGLPSDRFSAERTGGSVSTLTIQRTQQEDSAVYLCASSRRGGEAQYFGPGTRLLVL.